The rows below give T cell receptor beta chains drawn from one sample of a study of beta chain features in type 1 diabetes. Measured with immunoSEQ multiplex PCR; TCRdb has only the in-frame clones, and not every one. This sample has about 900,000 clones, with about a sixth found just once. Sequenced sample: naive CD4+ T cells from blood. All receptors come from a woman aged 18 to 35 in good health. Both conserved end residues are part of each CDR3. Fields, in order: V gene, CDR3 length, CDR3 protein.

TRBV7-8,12,CASSLGQDEQFF
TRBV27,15,CASSLLSTSNTEAFF
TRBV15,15,CATSREVGGGYEQYF
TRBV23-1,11,CASSQSDEQFF
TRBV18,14,CASSPSGGRTEAFF
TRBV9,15,CASSVQGSSGYEQYF
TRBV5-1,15,CASSLLASSYNEQFF
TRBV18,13,CASSPRGREKLFF
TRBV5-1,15,CASSLVLANTDTQYF
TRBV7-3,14,CASSLHGGEETQYF
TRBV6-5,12,CASAKGSGELFF
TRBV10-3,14,CAISGQGNTGELFF
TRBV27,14,CASSLFKGRSGYTF
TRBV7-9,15,CASSSSGTGTNEQFF
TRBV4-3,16,CASSQAGAGNNERQFF
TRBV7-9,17,CASTQRSVAEGGNEQFF
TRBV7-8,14,CASSSRTTINEQFF
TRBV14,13,CASSQGFEETQYF
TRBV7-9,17,CASRQGTGGGGEETQYF
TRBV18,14,CASSWTSGKETQYF